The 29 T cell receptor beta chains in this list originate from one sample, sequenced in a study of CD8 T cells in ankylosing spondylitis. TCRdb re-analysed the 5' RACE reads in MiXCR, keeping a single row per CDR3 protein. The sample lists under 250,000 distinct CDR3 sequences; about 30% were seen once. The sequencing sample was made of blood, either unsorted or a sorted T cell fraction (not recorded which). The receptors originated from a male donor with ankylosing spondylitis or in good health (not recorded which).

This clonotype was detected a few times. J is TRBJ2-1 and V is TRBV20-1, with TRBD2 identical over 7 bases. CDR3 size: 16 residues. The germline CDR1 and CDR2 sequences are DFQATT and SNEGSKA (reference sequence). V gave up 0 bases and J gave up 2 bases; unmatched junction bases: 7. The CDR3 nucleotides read TGCAGTGCTAGAGATCCCGGGGGGAGACCCTACAATGAGCAGTTCTTC. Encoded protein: CSARDPGGRPYNEQFF.

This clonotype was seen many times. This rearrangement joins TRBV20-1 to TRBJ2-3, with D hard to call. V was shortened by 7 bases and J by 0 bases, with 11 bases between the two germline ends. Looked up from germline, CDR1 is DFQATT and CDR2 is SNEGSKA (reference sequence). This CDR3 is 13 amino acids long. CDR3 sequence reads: CSVHTTSTDTQYF. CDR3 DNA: TGCAGTGTTCACACAACTAGCACAGATACGCAGTATTTT.

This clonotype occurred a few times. In DNA, the CDR3 is TGCGCCAGCAGCCTTCACGGACAGGGACAAGAGACCCAGTACTTC. Its protein product is CASSLHGQGQETQYF. The rearrangement uses TRBV5-1 and TRBJ2-5; TRBD1 matches at 8 bases. Trimming at V came to 4 bases and at J to 2 bases, leaving 7 bases not matched to a gene. The CDR3 is 15 residues long. Germline lookup yields CDR1 SGHRS and CDR2 YFSETQ.

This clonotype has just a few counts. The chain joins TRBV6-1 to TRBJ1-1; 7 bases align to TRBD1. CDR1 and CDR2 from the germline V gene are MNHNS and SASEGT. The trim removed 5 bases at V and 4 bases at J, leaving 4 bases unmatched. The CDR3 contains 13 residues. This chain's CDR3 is CASSPGGATEAFF. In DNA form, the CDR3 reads TGTGCCAGCAGTCCAGGGGGGGCCACTGAAGCTTTCTTT.

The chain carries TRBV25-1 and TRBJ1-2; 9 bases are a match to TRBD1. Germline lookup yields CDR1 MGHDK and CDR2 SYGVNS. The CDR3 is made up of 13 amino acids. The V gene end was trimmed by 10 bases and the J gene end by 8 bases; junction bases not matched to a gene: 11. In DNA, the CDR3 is TGTGCCACCCGATACAGGGGGCCTGAGGGCTACACCTTC. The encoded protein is CATRYRGPEGYTF.

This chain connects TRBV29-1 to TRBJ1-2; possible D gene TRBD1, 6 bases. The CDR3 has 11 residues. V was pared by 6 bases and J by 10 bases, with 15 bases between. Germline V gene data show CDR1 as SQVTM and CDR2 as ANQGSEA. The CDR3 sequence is CSVTDSSPYTF. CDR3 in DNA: TGCAGCGTCACGGACAGCAGCCCCTACACCTTC.

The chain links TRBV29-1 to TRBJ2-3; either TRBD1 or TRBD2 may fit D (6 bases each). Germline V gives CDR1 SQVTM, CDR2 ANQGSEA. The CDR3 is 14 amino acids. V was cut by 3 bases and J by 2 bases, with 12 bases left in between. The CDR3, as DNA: TGCAGCGTTGAGGGGGGCAGGGACACAGATACGCAGTATTTT. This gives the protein CSVEGGRDTDTQYF.

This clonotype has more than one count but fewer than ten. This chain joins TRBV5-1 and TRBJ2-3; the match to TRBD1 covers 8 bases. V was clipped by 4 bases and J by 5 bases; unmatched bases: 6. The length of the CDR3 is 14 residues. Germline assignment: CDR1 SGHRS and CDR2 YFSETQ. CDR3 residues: CASSLGTGGDTQYF. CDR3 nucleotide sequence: TGCGCCAGCAGCCTCGGGACAGGAGGAGATACGCAGTATTTT.

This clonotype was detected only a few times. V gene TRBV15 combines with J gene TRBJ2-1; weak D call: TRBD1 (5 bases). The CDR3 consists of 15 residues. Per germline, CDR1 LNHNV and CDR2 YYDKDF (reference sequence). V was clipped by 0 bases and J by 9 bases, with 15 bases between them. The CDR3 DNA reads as TGTGCCACCAGCAGAGATAGACAGCGTGGGGCTGAGCAGTTCTTC. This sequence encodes CATSRDRQRGAEQFF.

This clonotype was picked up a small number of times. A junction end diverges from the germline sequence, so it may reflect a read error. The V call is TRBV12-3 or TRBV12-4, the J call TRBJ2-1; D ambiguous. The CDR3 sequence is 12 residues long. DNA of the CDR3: TGTGCCAGCAGTTTTTTACGGAGTGAGCATTTCTTC. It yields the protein CASSFLRSEHFF.

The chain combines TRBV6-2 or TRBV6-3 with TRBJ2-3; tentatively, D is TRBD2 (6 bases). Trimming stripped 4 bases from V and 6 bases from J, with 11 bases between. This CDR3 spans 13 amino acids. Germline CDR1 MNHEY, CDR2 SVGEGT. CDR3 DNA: TGTGCCAGCAGTTCTGGCAGCGGGGATACGCAGTATTTT. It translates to CASSSGSGDTQYF.

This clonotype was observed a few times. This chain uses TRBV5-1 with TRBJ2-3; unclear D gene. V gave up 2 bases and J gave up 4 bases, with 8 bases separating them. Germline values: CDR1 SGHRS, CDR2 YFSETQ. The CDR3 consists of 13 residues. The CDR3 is CASSFGGPDTQYF. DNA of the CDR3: TGCGCCAGCAGCTTTGGTGGGCCAGATACGCAGTATTTT.

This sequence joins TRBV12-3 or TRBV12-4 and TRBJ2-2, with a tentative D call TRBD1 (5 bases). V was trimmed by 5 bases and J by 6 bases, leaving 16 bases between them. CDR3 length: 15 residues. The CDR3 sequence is CASSPRQGWAGELFF. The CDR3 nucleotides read TGTGCCAGCAGTCCCCGGCAGGGTTGGGCCGGGGAGCTGTTTTTT.

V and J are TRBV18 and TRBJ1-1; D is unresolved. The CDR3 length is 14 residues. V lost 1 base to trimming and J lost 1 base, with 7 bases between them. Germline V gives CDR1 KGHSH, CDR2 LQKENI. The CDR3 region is CASSPRQANTEAFF. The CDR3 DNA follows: TGTGCCAGCTCACCACGGCAGGCGAACACTGAAGCTTTCTTT.

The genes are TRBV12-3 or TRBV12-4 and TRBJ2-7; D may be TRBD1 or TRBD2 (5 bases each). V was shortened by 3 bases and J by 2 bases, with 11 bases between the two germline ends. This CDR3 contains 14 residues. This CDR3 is CASSFDLGAYEQYF. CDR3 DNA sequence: TGTGCCAGCAGTTTTGATCTGGGGGCCTACGAGCAGTACTTC.

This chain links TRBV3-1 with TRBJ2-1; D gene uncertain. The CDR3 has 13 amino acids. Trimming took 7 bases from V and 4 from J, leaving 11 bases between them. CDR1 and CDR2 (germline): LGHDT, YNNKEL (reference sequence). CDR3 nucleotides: TGTGCCAGCATTTCTAGGTCGTACAATGAGCAGTTCTTC. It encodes CASISRSYNEQFF.

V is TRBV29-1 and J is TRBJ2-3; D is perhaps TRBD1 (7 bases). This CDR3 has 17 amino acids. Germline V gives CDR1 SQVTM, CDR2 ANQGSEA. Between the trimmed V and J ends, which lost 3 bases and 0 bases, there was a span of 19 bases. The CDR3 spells CSVDTIDRDSSTDTQYF. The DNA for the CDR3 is TGCAGCGTTGACACAATCGACAGGGACTCTAGCACAGATACGCAGTATTTT.

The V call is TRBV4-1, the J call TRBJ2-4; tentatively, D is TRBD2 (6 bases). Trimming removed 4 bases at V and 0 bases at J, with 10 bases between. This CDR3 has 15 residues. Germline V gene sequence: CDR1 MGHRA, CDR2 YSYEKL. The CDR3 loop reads CASSPNGRAKNIQYF. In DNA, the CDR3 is TGCGCCAGCAGCCCGAACGGGAGAGCCAAAAACATTCAGTACTTC.

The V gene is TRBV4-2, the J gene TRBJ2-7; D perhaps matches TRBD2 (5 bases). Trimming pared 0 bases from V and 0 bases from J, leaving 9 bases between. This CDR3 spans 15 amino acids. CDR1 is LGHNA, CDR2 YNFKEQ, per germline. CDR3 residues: CASSQETGSSYEQYF. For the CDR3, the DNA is TGTGCCAGCAGCCAAGAGACGGGGAGCTCCTACGAGCAGTACTTC.

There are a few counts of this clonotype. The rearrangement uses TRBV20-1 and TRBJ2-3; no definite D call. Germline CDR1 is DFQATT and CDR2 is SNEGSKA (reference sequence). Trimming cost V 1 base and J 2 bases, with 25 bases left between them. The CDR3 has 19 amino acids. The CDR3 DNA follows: TGCAGTGCTAGAGCCCAGGAGAGCGCACACGTATTTGCCACAGATACGCAGTATTTT. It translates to CSARAQESAHVFATDTQYF.

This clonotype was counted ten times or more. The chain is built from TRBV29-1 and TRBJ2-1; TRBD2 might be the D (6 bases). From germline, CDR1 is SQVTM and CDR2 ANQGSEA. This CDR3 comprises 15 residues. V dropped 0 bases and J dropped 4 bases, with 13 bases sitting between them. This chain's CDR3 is CSVEEGVGTYNEQFF. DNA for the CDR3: TGCAGCGTTGAAGAAGGGGTCGGGACTTACAATGAGCAGTTCTTC.

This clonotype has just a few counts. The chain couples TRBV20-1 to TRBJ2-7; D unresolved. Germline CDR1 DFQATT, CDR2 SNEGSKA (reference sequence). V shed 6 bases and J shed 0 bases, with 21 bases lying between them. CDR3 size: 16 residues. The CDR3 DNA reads TGCAGTGCCAGTGAGCCCACCGGACGGAGCTCCTACGAGCAGTACTTC. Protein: CSASEPTGRSSYEQYF.

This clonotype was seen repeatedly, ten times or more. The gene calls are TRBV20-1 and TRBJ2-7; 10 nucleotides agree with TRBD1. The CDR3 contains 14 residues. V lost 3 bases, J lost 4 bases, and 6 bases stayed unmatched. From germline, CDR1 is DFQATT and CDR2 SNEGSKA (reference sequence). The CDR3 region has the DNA TGCAGTGCTAGGGGACAGGGGAATATATACGAGCAGTACTTC. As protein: CSARGQGNIYEQYF.

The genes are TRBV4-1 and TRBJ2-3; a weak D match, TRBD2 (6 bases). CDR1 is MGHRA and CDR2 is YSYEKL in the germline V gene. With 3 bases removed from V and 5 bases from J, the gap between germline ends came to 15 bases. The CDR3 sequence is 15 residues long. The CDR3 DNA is TGCGCCAGCAGCCACGGGACGGTGGGGGGAGATACGCAGTATTTT. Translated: CASSHGTVGGDTQYF.

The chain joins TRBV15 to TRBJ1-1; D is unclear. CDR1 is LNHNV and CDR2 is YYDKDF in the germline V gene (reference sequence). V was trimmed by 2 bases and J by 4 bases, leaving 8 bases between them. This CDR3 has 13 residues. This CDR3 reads CATSRRDGTEAFF. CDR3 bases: TGTGCCACCAGCAGAAGGGATGGCACTGAAGCTTTCTTT. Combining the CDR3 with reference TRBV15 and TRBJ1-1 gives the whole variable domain DAMVIQNPRYQVTQFGKPVTLSCSQTLNHNVMYWYQQKSSQAPKLLFHYYDKDFNNEADTPDNFQSRRPNTSFCFLDIRSPGLGDTAMYLCATSRRDGTEAFFGQGTRLTVV.

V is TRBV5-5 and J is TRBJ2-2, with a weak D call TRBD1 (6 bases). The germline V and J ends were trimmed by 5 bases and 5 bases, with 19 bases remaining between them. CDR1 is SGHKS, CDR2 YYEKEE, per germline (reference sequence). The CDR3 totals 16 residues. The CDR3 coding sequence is TGTGCCAGCAGTGGGGTAAAGGGGGATAGGACCGGGGAGCTGTTTTTT. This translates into CASSGVKGDRTGELFF.

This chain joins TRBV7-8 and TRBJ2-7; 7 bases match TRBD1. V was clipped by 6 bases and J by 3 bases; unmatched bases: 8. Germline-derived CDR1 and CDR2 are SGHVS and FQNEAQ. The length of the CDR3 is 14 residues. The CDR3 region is CASSYDGTDYEQYF. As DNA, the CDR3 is TGTGCCAGCAGTTATGACGGGACAGACTACGAGCAGTACTTC.

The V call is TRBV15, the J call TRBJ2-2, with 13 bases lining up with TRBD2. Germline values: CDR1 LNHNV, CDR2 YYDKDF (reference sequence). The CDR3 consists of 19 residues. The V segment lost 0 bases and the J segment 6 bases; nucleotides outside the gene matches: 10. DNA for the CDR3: TGTGCCACCAGCAGAGACGGAAGAGTTGGACTAGCGGGGGCCGGGGAGCTGTTTTTT. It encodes CATSRDGRVGLAGAGELFF.

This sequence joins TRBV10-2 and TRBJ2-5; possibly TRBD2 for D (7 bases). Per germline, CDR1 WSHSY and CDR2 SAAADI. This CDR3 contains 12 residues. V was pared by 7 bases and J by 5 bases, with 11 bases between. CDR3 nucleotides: TGCGCCAGCAAGAAGGGGGGGGAGACCCAGTACTTC. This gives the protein CASKKGGETQYF.